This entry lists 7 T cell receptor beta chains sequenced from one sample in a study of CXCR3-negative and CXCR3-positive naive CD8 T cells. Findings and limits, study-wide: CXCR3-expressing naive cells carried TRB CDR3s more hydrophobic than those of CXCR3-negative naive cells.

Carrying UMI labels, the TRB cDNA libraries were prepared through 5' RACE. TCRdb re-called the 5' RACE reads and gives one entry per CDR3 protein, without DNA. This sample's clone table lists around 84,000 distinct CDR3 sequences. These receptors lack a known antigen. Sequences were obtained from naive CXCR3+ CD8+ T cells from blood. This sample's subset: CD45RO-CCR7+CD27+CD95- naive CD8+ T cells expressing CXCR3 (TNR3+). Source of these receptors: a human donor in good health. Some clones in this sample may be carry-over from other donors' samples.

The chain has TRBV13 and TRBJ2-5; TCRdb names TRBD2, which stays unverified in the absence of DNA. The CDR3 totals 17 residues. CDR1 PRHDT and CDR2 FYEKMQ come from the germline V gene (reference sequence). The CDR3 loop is CASSLGLTGTKQETQYF.

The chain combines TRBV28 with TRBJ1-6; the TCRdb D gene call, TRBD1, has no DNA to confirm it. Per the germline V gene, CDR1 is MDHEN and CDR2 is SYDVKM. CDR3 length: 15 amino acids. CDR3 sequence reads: CASSFVSLGGSPLHF.

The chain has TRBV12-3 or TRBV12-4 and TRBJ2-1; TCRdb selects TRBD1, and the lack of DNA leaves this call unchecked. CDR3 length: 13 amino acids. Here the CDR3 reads CASSLVRGGEQFF.

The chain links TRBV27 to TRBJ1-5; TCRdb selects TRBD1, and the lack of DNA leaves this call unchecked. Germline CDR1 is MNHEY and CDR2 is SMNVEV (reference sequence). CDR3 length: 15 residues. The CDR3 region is CASSLLAGSNQPQHF.

CDR3 in amino acids: CASTPFWTERFNEQFF. The V call is TRBV19, the J call TRBJ2-1; TCRdb reports TRBD1, a call that lacks DNA to check it against. Germline lookup yields CDR1 LNHDA and CDR2 SQIVND (reference sequence). The CDR3 extends over 16 amino acids.

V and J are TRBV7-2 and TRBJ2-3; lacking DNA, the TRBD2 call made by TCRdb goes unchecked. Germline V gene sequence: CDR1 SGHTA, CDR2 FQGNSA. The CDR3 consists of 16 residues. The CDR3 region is CASSLGLEGNADTQYF.

CDR3 sequence reads: CASSRQTLTEAFF. The chain recombines TRBV12-3 or TRBV12-4 with TRBJ1-1; the D gene TCRdb calls, TRBD1, cannot be checked with no DNA. The CDR3 consists of 13 residues.